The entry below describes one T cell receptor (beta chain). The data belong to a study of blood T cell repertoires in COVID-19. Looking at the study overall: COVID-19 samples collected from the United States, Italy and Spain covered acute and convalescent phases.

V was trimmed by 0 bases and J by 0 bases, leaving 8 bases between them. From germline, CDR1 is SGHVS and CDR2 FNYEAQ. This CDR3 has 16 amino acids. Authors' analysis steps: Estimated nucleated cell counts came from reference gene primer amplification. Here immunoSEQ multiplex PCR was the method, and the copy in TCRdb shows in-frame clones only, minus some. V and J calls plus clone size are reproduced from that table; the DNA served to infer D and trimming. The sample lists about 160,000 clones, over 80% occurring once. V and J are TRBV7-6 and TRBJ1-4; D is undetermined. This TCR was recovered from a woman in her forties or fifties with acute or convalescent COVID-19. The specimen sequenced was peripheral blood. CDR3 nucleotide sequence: TGTGCCAGCAGCTTAGCGCAGAGGGCAACTAATGAAAAACTGTTTTTT. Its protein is CASSLAQRATNEKLFF. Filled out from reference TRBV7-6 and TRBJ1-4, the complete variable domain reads GAGVSQSPRYKVTKRGQDVALRCDPISGHVSLYWYRQALGQGPEFLTYFNYEAQQDKSGLPNDRFSAERPEGSISTLTIQRTEQRDSAMYRCASSLAQRATNEKLFFGSGTQLSVL.